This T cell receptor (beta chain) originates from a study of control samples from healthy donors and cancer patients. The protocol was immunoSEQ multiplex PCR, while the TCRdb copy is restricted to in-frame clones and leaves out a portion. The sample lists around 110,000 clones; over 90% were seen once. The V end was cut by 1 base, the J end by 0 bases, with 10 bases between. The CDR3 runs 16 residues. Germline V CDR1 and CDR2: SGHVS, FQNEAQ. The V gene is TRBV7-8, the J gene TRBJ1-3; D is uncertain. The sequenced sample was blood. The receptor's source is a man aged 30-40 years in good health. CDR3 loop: CASSLGYGFSGNTIYF. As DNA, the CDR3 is TGTGCCAGCAGCTTAGGGTACGGGTTCTCTGGAAACACCATATATTTT. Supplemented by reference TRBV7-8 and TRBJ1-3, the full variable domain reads GAGVSQSPRYKVAKRGQDVALRCDPISGHVSLFWYQQALGQGPEFLTYFQNEAQLDKSGLPSDRFFAERPEGSVSTLKIQRTQQEDSAVYLCASSLGYGFSGNTIYFGEGSWLTVV.